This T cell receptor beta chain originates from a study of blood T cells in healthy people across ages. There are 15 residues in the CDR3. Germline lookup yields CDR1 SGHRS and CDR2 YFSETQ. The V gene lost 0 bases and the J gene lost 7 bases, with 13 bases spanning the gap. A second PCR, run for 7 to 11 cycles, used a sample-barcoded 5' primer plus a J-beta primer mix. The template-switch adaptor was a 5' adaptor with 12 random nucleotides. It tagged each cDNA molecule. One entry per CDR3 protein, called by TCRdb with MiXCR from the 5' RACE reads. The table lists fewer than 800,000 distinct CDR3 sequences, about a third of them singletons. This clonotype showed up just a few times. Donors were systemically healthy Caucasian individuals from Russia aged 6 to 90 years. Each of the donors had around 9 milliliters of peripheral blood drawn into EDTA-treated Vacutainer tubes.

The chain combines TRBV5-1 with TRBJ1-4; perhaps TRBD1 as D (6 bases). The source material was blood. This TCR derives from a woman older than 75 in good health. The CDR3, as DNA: TGCGCCAGCAGCTTGGGCTCAGGGGAAGGTGAAAAACTGTTTTTT. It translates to CASSLGSGEGEKLFF. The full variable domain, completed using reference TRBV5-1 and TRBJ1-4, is KAGVTQTPRYLIKTRGQQVTLSCSPISGHRSVSWYQQTPGQGLQFLFEYFSETQRNKGNFPGRFSGRQFSNSRSEMNVSTLELGDSALYLCASSLGSGEGEKLFFGSGTQLSVL.